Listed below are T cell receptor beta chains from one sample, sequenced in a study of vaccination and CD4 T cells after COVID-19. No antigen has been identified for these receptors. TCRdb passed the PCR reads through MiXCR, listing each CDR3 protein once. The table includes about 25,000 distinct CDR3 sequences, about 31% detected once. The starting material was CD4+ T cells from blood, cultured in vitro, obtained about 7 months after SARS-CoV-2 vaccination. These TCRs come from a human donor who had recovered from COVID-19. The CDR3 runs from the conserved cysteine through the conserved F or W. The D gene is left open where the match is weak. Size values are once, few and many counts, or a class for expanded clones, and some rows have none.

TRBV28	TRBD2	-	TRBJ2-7	TGTGCCAGCAGTTCGCTAGCGGGAAAGGGCGAGCAGTACTTC	CASSSLAGKGEQYF
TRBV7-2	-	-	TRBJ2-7	TGTGCCAGCAGCTTAGCCGCTAGCGCCTACGAGCAGTACTTC	CASSLAASAYEQYF
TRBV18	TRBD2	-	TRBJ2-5	TGTGCCAGCACACAACTAGCGGGAGGAGAGACCCAGTACTTC	CASTQLAGGETQYF
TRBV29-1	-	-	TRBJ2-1	TGCAGCGTTGAACGTCAGGGTGATTTCAAGGCCTACAATGAGCAGTTCTTC	CSVERQGDFKAYNEQFF
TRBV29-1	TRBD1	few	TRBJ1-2	TGCAGCGCATCACAGGGGGCGGCCTATGGCTACACCTTC	CSASQGAAYGYTF
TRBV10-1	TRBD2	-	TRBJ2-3	TGCGCCAGCAGTGCCTCTGGACTAGCGGGAGGGACAGATACGCAGTATTTT	CASSASGLAGGTDTQYF
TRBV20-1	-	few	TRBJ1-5	TGCAGTGCTAGAAAGGGGGACCGCAATCAGCCCCAGCATTTT	CSARKGDRNQPQHF
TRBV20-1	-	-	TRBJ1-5	TGCAGTGCTAGAGATCGCTTCGACAAGGCTCAACAGCCCCAGCATTTT	CSARDRFDKAQQPQHF
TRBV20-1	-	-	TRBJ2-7	TGCAGTGCCGCGGGGGCCCACGAGCAGTACTTC	CSAAGAHEQYF
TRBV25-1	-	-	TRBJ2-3	TGTGCCAGCAGTCGGAGACCCGGGGGCCCCGATACGCAGTATTTT	CASSRRPGGPDTQYF
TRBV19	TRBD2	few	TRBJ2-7	TGTGCCAGTACCCTGACTAGCGGGAGCTACGAGCAGTACTTC	CASTLTSGSYEQYF
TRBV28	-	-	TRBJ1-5	TGTGCCAGCAGTTTTCTGGGTTCAGAGCCCCAGCATTTT	CASSFLGSEPQHF
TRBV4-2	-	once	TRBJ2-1	TGTGCCAGCAGCCGCTCATCGACATGGATGAATGAGCAGTTCTTC	CASSRSSTWMNEQFF
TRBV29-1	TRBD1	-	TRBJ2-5	TGCAGCGAGTCACAGGGGACCGAGACCCAGTACTTC	CSESQGTETQYF
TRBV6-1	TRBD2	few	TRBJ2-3	TGTGCCAGCAGCCGACTAGCGGGGCCCACAGATACGCAGTATTTT	CASSRLAGPTDTQYF
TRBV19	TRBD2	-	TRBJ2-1	TGTGCCAGTAGTATAGATGGGCTAGCGGGAGGAAATGAGCAGTTCTTC	CASSIDGLAGGNEQFF
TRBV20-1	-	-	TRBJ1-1	TGCAGTGCTAGAAGAACAGGGAGCACTGAAGCTTTCTTT	CSARRTGSTEAFF
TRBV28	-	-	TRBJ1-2	TGTGCCAGCACCCAGAAAAAATACTCCTATGGCTACACCTTC	CASTQKKYSYGYTF
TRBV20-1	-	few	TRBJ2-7	TGCAGTGCTAGTGGTGGATCCTACGAGCAGTACTTC	CSASGGSYEQYF
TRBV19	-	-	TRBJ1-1	TGTGCCAGTAAGGCCGGACGGTTCGGGACTGAAGCTTTCTTT	CASKAGRFGTEAFF
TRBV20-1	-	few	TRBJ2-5	TGCAGTGCTAGACACGGGGGAAGGGAGACCCAGTACTTC	CSARHGGRETQYF